Sequencing of this T cell receptor beta chain was carried out in a study of human T cells and chemical hapten exposure (dated by TCRdb to about 2021). About the study as a whole: For sensitization, 2% DPC in acetone was applied to an approximately 2 cm by approximately 2 cm area of upper inner arm skin. Patients additionally received weekly therapeutic DPC doses to the scalp throughout the approximately 24-week study period. Patch testing on the upper back used Finn chambers containing 0.01% DPC, with scoring done after 6 days according to International Contact Dermatitis Research Group standards. Alopecia areata with under or over 50% scalp involvement, alopecia totalis and alopecia universalis were represented in the patient cohort, which was mostly female. The libraries were sequenced as a pool, and the TCR yield per sample differed mostly because of small variations in library volumes within the pool. In alopecia patients, the study followed how the peripheral blood TCR repertoire changed in vivo over primary and secondary sensitization to diphenylcyclopropenone (DPC), a hapten. Blood samples were taken from patients before sensitization (week 0) and at 2, 6 and about 24 weeks after DPC sensitization. Blood for TCR sequencing was provided by twenty-nine alopecia patients at one to four time points (pre-sensitization, 2, 6 and 24 weeks).

Library creation used RACE. Sequencing was performed on a NextSeq 500. Library preparation attached unique molecular identifiers to individual cDNA molecules for quantitative, reproducible TCR counting. Each blood RNA sample was used to sequence both TCR alpha and TCR beta chains. From the authors' description of their analysis: The median number of TCRs per sample was some 100,000, ranging from about 20,000 to 750,000. V, J and CDR3 annotation of the TCR reads was performed with the Decombinator software suite. For the PS versus PT1 abundance plots, all samples were subsampled to the same number of TCRs (28,000). TCRs were defined as expanded if absent before sensitization and observed at least eight times at the 2-week time point. TCRdb applied fastp at Q25 and MiXCR to the public reads, then kept only in-frame beta chains. Each entry merges the rows of one CDR3 protein and shows their most common DNA and genes. The V and J calls shown here were made by TCRdb, not taken from the authors' results. The sample includes about 110,000 distinct CDR3 sequences, with about a tenth observed a single time. The top ten hold around 3% of the sample.

What the study reported, not specific to this receptor: Patch test score was positively correlated with the number of PT1 expanded TCRs, with significance at thresholds 8, 16 and 32 but not at 4. Repeated subsampling changed both the strength of the expansion versus patch-test correlation and the threshold at which the correlation became significant. Significantly more large CDR3 similarity clusters were formed by expanded TCRs than by pre-sensitization or healthy control sets, consistent with antigen-driven responses. No change with DPC sensitization was found in the number of TCRs above 1 in 1000 frequency, and no evidence of global repertoire structure alterations was found. Alopecia, a presumed autoimmune disease, was present in all patients, so the immune response of the patients might differ from that of healthy individuals.

In light of the paper, this sample's time point label describes: patch test 2, 6 weeks after DPC sensitization. According to the study, the label for this sample's treatment or condition signals: therapeutic diphenylcyclopropenone sensitization with weekly scalp DPC. At each patch-test visit, blood was drawn before the patch test was applied. To be eligible, patients had to be aged 18 to 70, diagnosed with alopecia and judged suitable for DPC therapy, while pregnant patients were excluded. Total RNA was extracted from unfractionated whole blood that had been collected in Tempus Blood RNA tubes. There are a few counts of this clonotype. This receptor's antigen is unknown. Within one base of it there is no much larger clone, and no base qualities were kept. V is shortened by 0 bases, J by 4 bases, and the region joining them spans 12 bases. CDR1 and CDR2, per the germline V gene, are LGHNA and YSLEER. Including cysteine and phenylalanine, the CDR3 has 15 amino acids. Only the CDR3 portion is preserved as DNA: 45 bases, with reading frame beginning at the first base.

The receptor was derived from a woman aged 40 to 49 with alopecia areata. Some clones in this sample may be carry-over from other donors' samples. The rearrangement combines TRBV4-3 with TRBJ1-1; the D segment could be TRBD1, given 5 matching bases. This material consisted of whole blood, taken in connection with sensitization to the hapten diphenylcyclopropenone (DPC). The CDR3 reads CASSQDPEGLTEAFF. In nucleotide form, the sequence is TGCGCCAGCAGCCAAGATCCGGAGGGGCTCACTGAAGCTTTCTTT.